This T cell receptor (beta chain) was sequenced in a study of CD8+ T cells in alopecia areata. RNA extraction was followed by reverse transcription into cDNA, which acted as the sequencing template. Using immunoSEQ multiplex PCR, the repertoire was profiled, and TCRdb retains in-frame clones only, with some absent. The sample shows some 130,000 clones, around 49% of them seen only once. V dropped 6 bases and J dropped 2; count of bases not matched to a gene: 6. The CDR3 extends over 14 amino acids. Germline CDR1 reads GTSNPN; CDR2 reads SVGIG (reference sequence). In this sample, this clone turned up once.

The V gene is TRBV30, the J gene TRBJ2-3; 9 nucleotides match TRBD2. Sequences were derived from CD8+ T cells sorted from blood, sampled at week 0. The source of this sequence is a human donor with alopecia areata. In DNA, the CDR3 is TGTGCCTGCCTATTAGCGGGGGACACAGATACGCAGTATTTT. Its translation: CACLLAGDTDTQYF. Full variable domain (missing parts from reference TRBV30 and TRBJ2-3): SQTIHQWPATLVQPVGSPLSLECTVEGTSNPNLYWYRQAAGRGLQLLFYSVGIGQISSEVPQNLSASRPQDRQFILSSKKLLLSDSGFYLCACLLAGDTDTQYFGPGTRLTVL.